A selection of T cell receptor beta chains follows, all from one sample in a study of blood T cell repertoires in COVID-19. The method was immunoSEQ multiplex PCR; TCRdb's version includes in-frame clones alone and lacks a portion of them. The repertoire holds around 360,000 clones, with around 87% as singletons. Material for sequencing was peripheral blood. The receptors derive from a woman aged 25 to 45 with COVID-19, enrolled during active disease. CDR3s include the opening cysteine and the closing phenylalanine or tryptophan. A D gene is named only where the DNA matches it firmly. A row's size may be missing; if present it is once, few, many or a size class.

J | V | size | D | CDR3 | DNA
TRBJ2-5 | TRBV11-3 | . | TRBD1 | CASSPRQGTPQETQYF | TGTGCCAGCAGCCCCCGACAGGGTACCCCCCAAGAGACCCAGTACTTC
TRBJ1-5 | TRBV28 | few | . | CASSSPNRGQPQHF | TGTGCCAGCAGTTCGCCTAACCGGGGTCAGCCCCAGCATTTT
TRBJ2-1 | TRBV19 | . | TRBD2 | CASGTSGNYNEQFF | TGTGCCAGCGGGACTAGCGGGAACTACAATGAGCAGTTCTTC
TRBJ2-7 | TRBV28 | . | TRBD2 | CASSLPSGGYEQYF | TGTGCCAGCAGTTTGCCTAGCGGGGGCTACGAGCAGTACTTC
TRBJ2-3 | TRBV9 | . | . | CASSVGADTQYF | TGTGCCAGCAGCGTAGGAGCAGATACGCAGTATTTT
TRBJ1-5 | TRBV28 | . | TRBD1 | CASSWTGGHQPQHF | TGTGCCAGCAGTTGGACAGGGGGCCATCAGCCCCAGCATTTT
TRBJ2-5 | TRBV7-7 | . | . | CASSLGSGSETQYF | TGTGCTAGCAGCTTAGGGTCAGGGTCCGAGACCCAGTACTTC
TRBJ2-5 | TRBV10-1 | . | TRBD2 | CASSLGLAATQYF | TGCGCCAGCAGTCTCGGACTAGCGGCAACCCAGTACTTC
TRBJ2-7 | TRBV27 | . | . | CASSLAGNHEQYF | TGTGCCAGCAGTTTGGCGGGGAACCACGAGCAGTACTTC
TRBJ2-1 | TRBV29-1 | . | . | CSVDKRAGYNEQFF | TGCAGCGTGGATAAGCGGGCTGGGTACAATGAGCAGTTCTTC
TRBJ1-1 | TRBV30 | once | TRBD1 | CAWSPRDRALNTEAFF | TGTGCCTGGAGTCCCCGGGACAGGGCCCTGAACACTGAAGCTTTCTTT
TRBJ2-6 | TRBV6-1 | . | . | CASSEQDAGANVLTF | TGTGCCAGCAGTGAACAGGATGCTGGGGCCAACGTCCTGACTTTC
TRBJ1-1 | TRBV7-2 | . | . | CASSGALGRTEAFF | TGTGCCAGCAGCGGGGCTCTCGGGAGGACTGAAGCTTTCTTT
TRBJ1-2 | TRBV30 | . | . | CAWSRDFYGYTF | TGTGCCTGGAGCCGGGACTTCTATGGCTACACCTTC
TRBJ1-6 | TRBV19 | . | . | CASSIIPDYYNSPLHF | TGTGCCAGTAGTATAATTCCGGACTACTATAATTCACCCCTCCACTTT
TRBJ2-3 | TRBV7-2 | . | TRBD2 | CASSPPLAGDTDTQYF | TGTGCCAGCAGCCCTCCGCTAGCGGGAGACACAGATACGCAGTATTTT
TRBJ2-7 | TRBV19 | . | TRBD1 | CASSIATGSSYEQYF | TGTGCCAGTAGTATTGCGACAGGGAGCTCCTACGAGCAGTACTTC
TRBJ2-3 | TRBV5-1 | . | TRBD1 | CASSSGQVDTDTQYF | TGCGCCAGCAGCTCAGGACAGGTCGACACAGATACGCAGTATTTT
TRBJ1-4 | TRBV19 | once | . | CASSEGTTTNEKLFF | TGTGCCAGTAGTGAGGGCACCACAACTAATGAAAAACTGTTTTTT
TRBJ2-7 | TRBV4-1 | . | TRBD2 | CASSRSLAGGSSYEQYF | TGCGCCAGCAGCCGTTCTTTAGCGGGAGGGTCCTCCTACGAGCAGTACTTC
TRBJ2-5 | TRBV13 | . | TRBD1 | CASSSGQGQETQYF | TGTGCCAGCAGCAGCGGACAGGGGCAAGAGACCCAGTACTTC
TRBJ1-2 | TRBV11-2 | . | . | CASSLGTVNYGYTF | TGTGCCAGCAGCTTAGGGACAGTGAACTATGGCTACACCTTC
TRBJ2-6 | TRBV19 | . | TRBD1 | CACRQGTGANVLTF | TGTGCCTGTAGACAGGGGACTGGGGCCAACGTCCTGACTTTC
TRBJ2-7 | TRBV28 | . | TRBD1 | CASSDPVGTGDYEQYF | TGTGCCAGCAGTGACCCGGTGGGGACAGGCGACTACGAGCAGTACTTC
TRBJ2-7 | TRBV29-1 | many | TRBD1 | CSAWDRAPGEQYF | TGCAGCGCTTGGGACAGGGCCCCGGGCGAGCAGTACTTC
TRBJ2-4 | TRBV4-3 | . | . | CASSLGRGQVTKNIQYF | TGCGCCAGCAGCCTCGGGAGGGGGCAGGTGACCAAAAACATTCAGTACTTC
TRBJ1-3 | TRBV28 | . | TRBD1 | CASTRGPGNTIYF | TGTGCCAGCACCAGGGGGCCTGGAAACACCATATATTTT
TRBJ2-2 | TRBV7-9 | . | . | CASSSTSLANANTGELFF | TGTGCCAGCAGCTCCACCTCTCTAGCGAACGCGAACACCGGGGAGCTGTTTTTT
TRBJ2-5 | TRBV5-6 | . | . | CASSDGLLGETQYF | TGTGCCAGCAGCGACGGACTACTCGGAGAGACCCAGTACTTC
TRBJ2-1 | TRBV7-2 | many | TRBD2 | CASSSSSGGSSYNEQFF | TGTGCCAGCAGCTCTTCTAGCGGGGGGAGCTCCTACAATGAGCAGTTCTTC
TRBJ2-1 | TRBV5-1 | once | . | CASRETGLSYNEQFF | TGCGCCAGCAGGGAAACAGGTCTCAGCTACAATGAGCAGTTCTTC
TRBJ1-6 | TRBV4-1 | few | . | CASSGAGNSPLHF | TGCGCCAGCAGCGGGGCAGGGAATTCACCCCTCCACTTT
TRBJ1-2 | TRBV2 | . | . | CASRSGVSYGYTF | TGTGCCAGCAGATCGGGGGTCTCGTATGGCTACACCTTC
TRBJ2-7 | TRBV5-1 | . | TRBD1 | CASSGGTGYSYEQYF | TGCGCCAGCAGCGGTGGGACAGGGTATTCCTACGAGCAGTACTTC
TRBJ2-3 | TRBV29-1 | . | TRBD1 | CSVRQGSTDTQYF | TGCAGCGTCCGACAGGGAAGCACAGATACGCAGTATTTT
TRBJ1-5 | TRBV6-5 | . | . | CASRGSDNQPQHF | TGTGCCAGCAGGGGCTCTGACAATCAGCCCCAGCATTTT
TRBJ1-6 | TRBV19 | . | . | CASSGTSHNSPLHF | TGTGCCAGTAGCGGGACATCTCATAATTCACCCCTCCACTTT
TRBJ2-5 | TRBV5-4 | . | TRBD1 | CASSSRQGQETQYF | TGTGCCAGCAGCTCTCGACAGGGGCAAGAGACCCAGTACTTC
TRBJ2-7 | TRBV2 | . | TRBD1 | CASSDRTGGDEQYF | TGTGCCAGCAGTGACCGGACAGGGGGCGACGAGCAGTACTTC
TRBJ2-5 | TRBV2 | . | TRBD1 | CASLGTGGVETQYF | TGTGCCAGCTTGGGGACAGGGGGCGTGGAGACCCAGTACTTC
TRBJ2-2 | TRBV7-2 | . | . | CASRPGGNSGELFF | TGTGCCAGCCGGCCCGGAGGGAATTCCGGGGAGCTGTTTTTT
TRBJ1-5 | TRBV5-1 | . | . | CASSLGWGDRQPQHF | TGCGCCAGCAGCCTTGGCTGGGGAGATCGACAGCCCCAGCATTTT
TRBJ1-2 | TRBV6-5 | . | . | CASSYNGLSGYTF | TGTGCCAGCAGTTACAACGGACTCTCTGGCTACACCTTC
TRBJ2-6 | TRBV19 | few | TRBD1 | CASSIGTGGAGANVLTF | TGTGCCAGTAGTATCGGGACAGGGGGCGCTGGGGCCAACGTCCTGACTTTC
TRBJ2-5 | TRBV11-1 | once | TRBD1 | CASSPGTGRETQYF | TGTGCCAGCAGCCCGGGGACAGGGCGAGAGACCCAGTACTTC
TRBJ2-7 | TRBV6-4 | . | TRBD1 | CASRPKGTGVEQYF | TGTGCCAGCAGGCCCAAGGGGACAGGGGTCGAGCAGTACTTC
TRBJ2-2 | TRBV9 | few | . | CASSVRARRSTGELFF | TGTGCCAGCAGCGTAAGGGCCCGGAGGAGCACCGGGGAGCTGTTTTTT
TRBJ1-1 | TRBV5-1 | . | . | CASSLSRGNTEAFF | TGCGCCAGCAGCTTGTCACGGGGGAACACTGAAGCTTTCTTT
TRBJ2-3 | TRBV18 | . | . | CASSPPGTTSTDTQYF | TGTGCCAGCTCACCGCCCGGGACAACAAGCACAGATACGCAGTATTTT
TRBJ2-3 | TRBV5-5 | . | TRBD2 | CASSSLAGSSTDTQYF | TGTGCCAGCAGCTCGCTAGCGGGTTCAAGCACAGATACGCAGTATTTT
TRBJ2-1 | TRBV5-4 | . | . | CASSVVASGRDNEQFF | TGTGCCAGCAGCGTGGTGGCGAGCGGGCGAGACAATGAGCAGTTCTTC
TRBJ1-1 | TRBV28 | once | TRBD1 | CASSSQGDTEAFF | TGTGCCAGCAGTTCTCAGGGGGACACTGAAGCTTTCTTT
TRBJ2-7 | TRBV7-9 | . | . | CASSLDGRTGSYEQYF | TGTGCCAGCAGCTTAGACGGCCGGACTGGATCCTACGAGCAGTACTTC